Presented here are 28 T cell receptor beta chains from one specimen sequenced in a study of T cell responses to AZD1222 COVID-19 vaccine. Produced via immunoSEQ multiplex PCR; TCRdb's table is partial and in-frame only. The sample lists 120,000 to 150,000 clones, around 86% occurring once. The sample in question was peripheral blood, obtained on day 0 of MenACWY control vaccination. The receptor set was obtained from an adult in good health.

The genes are TRBV5-8 and TRBJ2-3; TRBD1 agrees at 7 bases. The germline V gene has CDR1 SGHTS and CDR2 YDEGEE. CDR3 size: 16 residues. The V gene end was trimmed by 3 bases and the J gene end by 0 bases; junction bases not matched to a gene: 7. The CDR3: CASSWGTATSTDTQYF. In DNA, the CDR3 is TGTGCCAGCAGCTGGGGGACAGCAACTAGCACAGATACGCAGTATTTT.

This clone was counted at least ten times. The chain employs TRBV14 and TRBJ1-2; no reliable D call. V was shortened by 4 bases and J by 8 bases, with 17 bases between the two germline ends. The CDR3 spans 14 residues. The germline CDR1 and CDR2 sequences are SGHDN and FVKESK. CDR3 protein: CASSRWPATQGYTF. The CDR3 DNA reads as TGTGCCAGCAGCCGGTGGCCCGCGACACAGGGCTACACCTTC.

The rearrangement links TRBV29-1 to TRBJ1-2; 10 positions match TRBD1. The V and J ends lost 6 bases and 2 bases, in that order; junction bases with no gene match: 6. The germline V gene has CDR1 SQVTM and CDR2 ANQGSEA. The CDR3 totals 14 residues. CDR3 bases: TGCAGCGTCTCTTGGACAGGGGGGAACTATGGCTACACCTTC. It translates to CSVSWTGGNYGYTF. Using reference TRBV29-1 and TRBJ1-2 for the parts outside the CDR3, the full variable domain is SAVISQKPSRDICQRGTSLTIQCQVDSQVTMMFWYRQQPGQSLTLIATANQGSEATYESGFVIDKFPISRPNLTFSTLTVSNMSPEDSSIYLCSVSWTGGNYGYTFGSGTRLTVV.

The V call is TRBV5-6, the J call TRBJ2-1; maybe TRBD2 (6 bases). CDR3 length: 12 residues. Trimming left V 1 base short and J 9 bases short, with 8 bases between. The germline V gene encodes CDR1 SGHDT and CDR2 YYEEEE. The CDR3 spells CASSLMRGEQFF. CDR3 DNA: TGTGCCAGCAGCTTGATGCGGGGTGAGCAGTTCTTC.

The rearrangement uses TRBV30 and TRBJ1-1; tentatively, D is TRBD1 (5 bases). The CDR3 covers 13 residues. Trimming removed 5 bases at V and 3 bases at J, with 13 bases between. Germline V gene sequence: CDR1 GTSNPN, CDR2 SVGIG (reference sequence). The CDR3 sequence: CAWGQQEYTEAFF. For the CDR3, the DNA is TGTGCCTGGGGCCAACAGGAATACACTGAAGCTTTCTTT.

V is TRBV2 and J is TRBJ1-5; 7 nucleotides agree with TRBD1. Losses at the gene ends were 3 bases for V and 7 bases for J; bases not matched to a gene: 3. This CDR3 region has 13 residues. Per germline, CDR1 SNHLY and CDR2 FYNNEI. The CDR3 DNA reads as TGTGCCAGCAGTGATTCAGGGGGGCAGCCCCAGCATTTT. Its translation is CASSDSGGQPQHF.

Regarding this clone: Other DNA sequences in this sample translate to the same CDR3. This rearrangement joins TRBV6-5 to TRBJ1-2; a possible D gene is TRBD1 (6 bases). CDR3 length: 13 amino acids. The V end was cut by 4 bases, the J end by 5 bases, with 11 bases between. Germline assignment: CDR1 MNHEY and CDR2 SVGAGI. The CDR3 DNA reads as TGTGCCAGCAGTTTGGAGGGGGGTTATGGCTACACCTTC. Its translation is CASSLEGGYGYTF.

J is TRBJ1-1 and V is TRBV29-1, with 7 bases matching TRBD1. This CDR3 has 14 amino acids. CDR1 SQVTM and CDR2 ANQGSEA come from the germline V gene. Unmatched junction bases numbered 9, after V lost 4 bases and J lost 4 bases. In DNA, the CDR3 is TGCAGCGTTGGTAAAACAGGGGCGGGCACTGAAGCTTTCTTT. Protein sequence: CSVGKTGAGTEAFF.

The gene calls are TRBV28 and TRBJ1-1; possible D gene TRBD1, 5 bases. The CDR3 runs to 11 residues. Trimming stripped 5 bases from V and 7 bases from J, with 8 bases between. Germline CDR1 is MDHEN and CDR2 is SYDVKM. CDR3 nucleotides: TGTGCCAGCAGTCTACAGGTTGAAGCTTTCTTT. Translation gives CASSLQVEAFF.

This clone was seen only a few times. The V call is TRBV6-2 or TRBV6-3, the J call TRBJ1-5, with D tentatively TRBD1 (5 bases). V lost 0 bases, J lost 3 bases, and 18 bases lay in between. Germline V gene data show CDR1 as MNHEY and CDR2 as SVGEGT. The CDR3 consists of 18 residues. The CDR3 region has the DNA TGTGCCAGCAGTTACTCCCCAGGACACGGGTTTAACAATCAGCCCCAGCATTTT. Residues: CASSYSPGHGFNNQPQHF.

The table lists this clone with a few counts. The chain combines TRBV4-1 with TRBJ2-5; 10 positions match TRBD2. CDR1 and CDR2 (germline): MGHRA, YSYEKL. This CDR3 has 18 residues. V lost 3 bases, J lost 6 bases, and 16 bases stayed unmatched. DNA for the CDR3: TGCGCCAGCAGCCATCTCTTGGAGAGAGCGGGGGGGCCGAAGACCCAGTACTTC. It is translated as CASSHLLERAGGPKTQYF.

This chain uses TRBV11-2 with TRBJ1-1; a weak D match, TRBD1 (5 bases). CDR1 and CDR2 (germline): SGHAT, FQNNGV. This CDR3 is 14 amino acids long. Trimming removed 5 bases at V and 4 bases at J, with 14 bases between. The CDR3 protein is CASSPRGGGTEAFF. CDR3 bases: TGTGCCAGCAGCCCTCGGGGCGGAGGCACTGAAGCTTTCTTT.

The V call is TRBV7-2, the J call TRBJ2-7; 7 bases agree with TRBD1. Germline values: CDR1 SGHTA, CDR2 FQGNSA. The CDR3 runs 15 residues. The V gene end was trimmed by 5 bases and the J gene end by 1 base; junction bases not matched to a gene: 8. Written as DNA, the CDR3 is TGTGCCAGCAGCCTTCCGGGACAGAGGTCCTACGAGCAGTACTTC. Its protein is CASSLPGQRSYEQYF.

This chain links TRBV2 with TRBJ1-1; D uncertain. The CDR3 loop spans 13 amino acids. V lost 6 bases, J lost 3 bases, and 11 bases lay in between. Germline CDR1 reads SNHLY; CDR2 reads FYNNEI. The DNA for the CDR3 is TGTGCCAGCAGGAGGGTAAGGGACACTGAAGCTTTCTTT. Translated: CASRRVRDTEAFF.

This rearrangement joins TRBV20-1 to TRBJ2-7, with D perhaps TRBD1 (6 bases). Trimming removed 6 bases from V and 9 bases from J, with 15 bases in between. The CDR3 extends over 11 amino acids. Germline values: CDR1 DFQATT, CDR2 SNEGSKA (reference sequence). CDR3 sequence (DNA): TGCAGTGCGCCTCGACAGGCCGGGCAGTACTTC. This translates into CSAPRQAGQYF.

The chain links TRBV9 to TRBJ2-5; 16 bases match TRBD2. The V and J ends lost 4 bases and 3 bases, in that order; junction bases with no gene match: 6. The CDR3 has 17 residues. Germline assignment: CDR1 SGDLS and CDR2 YYNGEE. CDR3 nucleotide sequence: TGTGCCAGCAGCTCGGGACTAGCGGGGGGGCCGGAAGAGACCCAGTACTTC. This encodes CASSSGLAGGPEETQYF.

The chain recombines TRBV4-2 with TRBJ2-1; D might be TRBD2 (5 bases). Germline V gives CDR1 LGHNA, CDR2 YNFKEQ. The CDR3 is 16 amino acids. The V end lost 0 bases, the J end lost 4 bases, and 13 bases lay between the germline ends. The CDR3 region is CASSQDPSGGYNEQFF. The CDR3 bases are TGTGCCAGCAGCCAAGACCCCAGCGGCGGGTACAATGAGCAGTTCTTC.

The V call is TRBV19, the J call TRBJ1-6; tentatively, D is TRBD1 (5 bases). The length of the CDR3 is 15 residues. Trimming took off 3 bases at V and 5 bases at J, with 11 bases between the two ends. The germline V gene encodes CDR1 LNHDA and CDR2 SQIVND (reference sequence). CDR3 loop: CASSIPGKDNSPLHF. DNA for the CDR3: TGTGCCAGTAGTATCCCAGGGAAGGATAATTCACCCCTCCACTTT.

The V gene is TRBV4-1, the J gene TRBJ1-3, with D uncertain. The CDR3 totals 15 residues. V lost 1 base and J 0 bases, leaving 7 bases between the germline ends. CDR1 MGHRA and CDR2 YSYEKL come from the germline V gene. The CDR3, as DNA: TGCGCCAGCAGCCAAGGGACCGCCTCTGGAAACACCATATATTTT. Protein: CASSQGTASGNTIYF.

The chain has TRBV19 and TRBJ2-1, with a weak D call TRBD2 (7 bases). Trimming removed 3 bases from V and 16 bases from J, with 16 bases in between. The length of the CDR3 is 12 residues. CDR1 and CDR2 from the germline V gene are LNHDA and SQIVND (reference sequence). CDR3 sequence: CASSMGGARPFF. DNA of the CDR3: TGTGCCAGTAGTATGGGGGGGGCGCGACCATTCTTC.

This clone was counted between two and nine times. The chain links TRBV9 to TRBJ2-2; D ambiguous. Trimming stripped 2 bases from V and 4 bases from J, with 3 bases between. The CDR3 has 12 amino acids. CDR1 and CDR2 (germline): SGDLS, YYNGEE. The CDR3 DNA sequence: TGTGCCAGCAGCGTCCGCACCGGGGAGCTGTTTTTT. Translating it yields CASSVRTGELFF.

The J gene is TRBJ2-2, the V gene TRBV6-1; the D gene is possibly TRBD1 (7 bases). Germline V gene lookup returns CDR1 MNHNS and CDR2 SASEGT. V was trimmed by 2 bases and J by 9 bases, leaving 19 bases between them. The length of the CDR3 is 16 residues. The CDR3 is CASSERAGGSYRELFF. CDR3 DNA: TGTGCCAGCAGTGAAAGGGCAGGGGGGAGTTATAGGGAGCTGTTTTTT.

The V gene is TRBV21-1, the J gene TRBJ2-7; TRBD2, as called in the table, went unchecked against the DNA. TRBV21-1 corresponds to a pseudogene. The CDR3 is 18 amino acids. The CDR3 reads CASSKALGGSGAWYEQYV. The CDR3, as DNA: TGTGCCAGCAGCAAAGCTTTGGGCGGTAGCGGGGCCTGGTACGAGCAGTACGTC.

This clone was recorded only once. The rearrangement links TRBV7-8 to TRBJ2-7, with no clear D. This CDR3 region has 12 residues. V was pared by 2 bases and J by 5 bases, with 7 bases between. Germline CDR1 is SGHVS and CDR2 is FQNEAQ. The CDR3 DNA is TGTGCCAGCAGCTTACGACGAGACGAGCAGTACTTC. Translation gives CASSLRRDEQYF.

There are a few counts of this clone. CDR3 DNA: TGTGCCAGCAGCTTTCAAAGGGGGCAATCGGATACGCAGTATTTT. It specifies CASSFQRGQSDTQYF. The chain employs TRBV11-3 and TRBJ2-3; the match to TRBD1 covers 7 bases. Germline CDR1 is SGHNT and CDR2 is YENEEA. This CDR3 spans 15 amino acids. V shed 3 bases, J shed 6 bases, and the junction held 9 bases outside the gene matches.

The chain carries TRBV14 and TRBJ2-5; 13 positions match TRBD2. From germline, CDR1 is SGHDN and CDR2 FVKESK. J was trimmed by 3 bases and V by 0 bases; bases with no gene match: 4. The CDR3 covers 17 residues. The DNA of the CDR3 is TGTGCCAGCAGCCAAGATTGGGGGACTAGCGGGAAAGAGACCCAGTACTTC. Its translation: CASSQDWGTSGKETQYF.

The CDR3 sequence: CASSYGTGDADSNYGYTF. CDR3 in DNA: TGTGCCAGCAGCTACGGAACAGGGGACGCAGACTCTAACTATGGCTACACCTTC. The V gene is TRBV11-2, the J gene TRBJ1-2, with 7 bases aligning to TRBD1. The CDR3 is made up of 18 amino acids. The ends lost 4 bases at V and 0 bases at J; junction bases unmatched: 14. In germline, CDR1 is SGHAT, CDR2 FQNNGV.

This clone was seen just once. CDR3 nucleotides: TGTGCCAGCTCACCAGTGGGGGCCATGAATCAGCCCCAGCATTTT. This codes for CASSPVGAMNQPQHF. This chain links TRBV18 with TRBJ1-5; the D gene is possibly TRBD1 (6 bases). V dropped 2 bases and J dropped 4 bases, with 12 bases sitting between them. This CDR3 contains 15 residues. In germline, CDR1 is KGHSH, CDR2 LQKENI.